The 16 T cell receptor beta chains given below trace back to one sample, sequenced in a study of cytomegalovirus exposure and HLA in healthy donors. Generated by immunoSEQ multiplex PCR, the TCRdb table keeps only in-frame clones and is missing some. The table records some 100,000 clones, approximately 88% of them present only once. Sequencing was carried out using PBMCs. The receptor source for this set is a man between 18 and 29 years old in good health and CMV-seronegative.

The V and J genes are TRBV2 and TRBJ2-1, with TRBD1 matching over 9 bases. J gave up 4 bases and V 7 bases, and 8 bases lay outside the gene matches. Germline loops: CDR1 SNHLY, CDR2 FYNNEI. The CDR3 is 15 residues long. CDR3 protein: CASILGQGKYNEQFF. The CDR3 DNA reads as TGTGCCAGCATTCTAGGACAGGGGAAATACAATGAGCAGTTCTTC.

A single count supports this clone. The J gene is TRBJ1-1, the V gene TRBV5-1, with 7 bases that match TRBD1. V lost 4 bases, J lost 0 bases, and 12 bases stayed unmatched. There are 17 residues in the CDR3. In germline, CDR1 is SGHRS, CDR2 YFSETQ. The CDR3 sequence: CASSPLRDSLMNTEAFF. Written as DNA, the CDR3 is TGCGCCAGCAGCCCCCTCAGGGACAGTCTGATGAACACTGAAGCTTTCTTT. Variable domain in full (rest from reference TRBV5-1 and TRBJ1-1): KAGVTQTPRYLIKTRGQQVTLSCSPISGHRSVSWYQQTPGQGLQFLFEYFSETQRNKGNFPGRFSGRQFSNSRSEMNVSTLELGDSALYLCASSPLRDSLMNTEAFFGQGTRLTVV.

V is TRBV28 and J is TRBJ1-1, with 12 nucleotides matching TRBD1. CDR1 and CDR2 from the germline V gene are MDHEN and SYDVKM. This CDR3 spans 16 amino acids. With 5 bases clipped from V and 2 bases from J, the junction kept 6 bases outside the gene matches. The CDR3 nucleotides are TGTGCCAGCAGTCCAGGGGACAGGGGGCTAAACACTGAAGCTTTCTTT. It is translated as CASSPGDRGLNTEAFF. The full variable domain, with the rest looked up from reference TRBV28 and TRBJ1-1, is DVKVTQSSRYLVKRTGEKVFLECVQDMDHENMFWYRQDPGLGLRLIYFSYDVKMKEKGDIPEGYSVSREKKERFSLILESASTNQTSMYLCASSPGDRGLNTEAFFGQGTRLTVV.

Ten or more counts support this clone. The CDR3 nucleotides are TGTGCCAGCAGACCACCAGGATCCTACAATGAGCAGTTCTTC. Encoded protein: CASRPPGSYNEQFF. The genes are TRBV28 and TRBJ2-1; D is ambiguous. There are 14 residues in the CDR3. V lost 6 bases to trimming and J lost 1 base, with 10 bases between them. The germline CDR1 and CDR2 sequences are MDHEN and SYDVKM.

J is TRBJ1-5 and V is TRBV28, with 8 bases matching TRBD1. V lost 3 bases and J lost 4; bases outside the gene matches: 5. CDR1 is MDHEN and CDR2 is SYDVKM in the germline V gene. The CDR3 covers 15 residues. The CDR3 loop is CASSFQGAGNQPQHF. CDR3 in DNA: TGTGCCAGCAGTTTCCAGGGGGCGGGAAATCAGCCCCAGCATTTT. The entire variable domain, with the rest obtained from reference TRBV28 and TRBJ1-5, is as follows: DVKVTQSSRYLVKRTGEKVFLECVQDMDHENMFWYRQDPGLGLRLIYFSYDVKMKEKGDIPEGYSVSREKKERFSLILESASTNQTSMYLCASSFQGAGNQPQHFGDGTRLSIL.

This clone was observed a few times. The chain employs TRBV19 and TRBJ2-1; D remains unclear. This CDR3 is built from 13 residues. The V end was cut by 3 bases, the J end by 5 bases, with 8 bases between. From germline, CDR1 is LNHDA and CDR2 SQIVND (reference sequence). In nucleotides, the CDR3 is TGTGCCAGTAGTATCGGTTCAAACAATGAGCAGTTCTTC. It encodes CASSIGSNNEQFF.

The chain has TRBV10-3 and TRBJ1-2, with TRBD1 matching over 7 bases. Trimming at V came to 0 bases and at J to 6 bases, leaving 4 bases not matched to a gene. This CDR3 spans 14 amino acids. The germline V gene has CDR1 ENHRY and CDR2 SYGVKD. The chain's CDR3 is CAISESRQGHGYTF. The CDR3 coding sequence is TGTGCCATCAGTGAGTCGAGACAGGGCCATGGCTACACCTTC.

The chain has TRBV5-1 and TRBJ2-7, with 10 positions matching TRBD2. The CDR3 spans 14 residues. J was trimmed by 0 bases and V by 4 bases; bases with no gene match: 1. Per germline, CDR1 SGHRS and CDR2 YFSETQ. CDR3 sequence reads: CASSRTSGSYEQYF. The CDR3 DNA is TGCGCCAGCAGCCGGACTAGCGGCTCCTACGAGCAGTACTTC.

This sequence joins TRBV7-2 and TRBJ1-5, with a possible D match to TRBD1 (5 bases). Trimming stripped 3 bases from V and 5 bases from J, with 11 bases between. The CDR3 runs 14 residues. Per germline, CDR1 SGHTA and CDR2 FQGNSA. CDR3 region: CASSLGGGYQPQHF. The CDR3, as DNA: TGTGCCAGCAGCTTGGGGGGAGGTTATCAGCCCCAGCATTTT.

The chain recombines TRBV5-1 with TRBJ2-7; D perhaps matches TRBD1 (6 bases). The CDR3 spans 14 residues. Germline values: CDR1 SGHRS, CDR2 YFSETQ. V was cut by 4 bases and J by 5 bases, with 16 bases left in between. CDR3 nucleotides: TGCGCCAGCAGCCCCTCCTATCAGGGGAACGAGCAGTACTTC. Translating gives CASSPSYQGNEQYF.

This chain links TRBV27 with TRBJ2-1; D is unclear. This CDR3 is built from 14 residues. The ends were cut back, 2 bases at V and 8 bases at J, with 13 bases in the middle. The germline V gene encodes CDR1 MNHEY and CDR2 SMNVEV (reference sequence). The CDR3 spells CASSLIPGPHEQFF. The CDR3 nucleotides are TGTGCCAGCAGTTTAATTCCAGGTCCACATGAGCAGTTCTTC.

Details on this clone: One junction end disagrees with the germline gene, perhaps due to a read error. This sequence joins TRBV5-4 and TRBJ2-7; unclear D gene. Germline CDR1 reads SGHNT; CDR2 reads YYREEE (reference sequence). This CDR3 contains 12 residues. CDR3 region: CATSVAVGEQYF. The CDR3 DNA reads as TGCGCCACTTCCGTCGCGGTGGGCGAGCAGTACTTC.

CDR3 nucleotides: TGTGCCAGCAGCTTGGGGGGGCAGGCCGGCTACGAGCAGTACTTC. Protein product: CASSLGGQAGYEQYF. The chain employs TRBV5-4 and TRBJ2-7; D is possibly TRBD1 (6 bases). Trimming removed 0 bases from V and 3 bases from J, with 13 bases in between. The CDR3 runs to 15 residues. Germline loops: CDR1 SGHNT, CDR2 YYREEE (reference sequence).

The chain links TRBV27 to TRBJ1-6, with D uncertain. The CDR3 is made up of 15 amino acids. Germline loops: CDR1 MNHEY, CDR2 SMNVEV (reference sequence). V gave up 0 bases and J gave up 10 bases, with 13 bases separating them. CDR3 amino acids: CASSLSPRLKSPLHF. The CDR3 nucleotides are TGTGCCAGCAGTTTATCGCCCAGGCTAAAATCACCCCTCCACTTT.

V usage is TRBV28 and J usage is TRBJ2-7; weak D call: TRBD2 (5 bases). V lost 4 bases and J 3 bases, leaving 16 bases between the germline ends. The CDR3 runs to 15 residues. The germline V gene encodes CDR1 MDHEN and CDR2 SYDVKM. The CDR3 region has the DNA TGTGCCAGCAGTTCCCCTCCGGCGGGCGGCTACGAGCAGTACTTC. It yields the protein CASSSPPAGGYEQYF. Combining the CDR3 with reference TRBV28 and TRBJ2-7 gives the whole variable domain DVKVTQSSRYLVKRTGEKVFLECVQDMDHENMFWYRQDPGLGLRLIYFSYDVKMKEKGDIPEGYSVSREKKERFSLILESASTNQTSMYLCASSSPPAGGYEQYFGPGTRLTVT.

This clone was counted once. The rearrangement links TRBV27 to TRBJ2-2, with 8 bases aligning to TRBD2. CDR1 and CDR2 from the germline V gene are MNHEY and SMNVEV (reference sequence). The CDR3 is 16 amino acids. Trimming cost V 4 bases and J 5 bases; bases outside gene matches: 9. CDR3 residues: CASSSPRGGFTGELFF. The CDR3 coding sequence is TGTGCCAGCAGTTCCCCCCGGGGGGGGTTTACCGGGGAGCTGTTTTTT.